What follows describes a single T cell receptor beta chain. The germline CDR1 and CDR2 sequences are MGHRA and YSYEKL. The CDR3 has 15 amino acids. Trimming stripped 4 bases from V and 4 bases from J, with 16 bases between. This sample stems from a study of shared clonotypes between healthy human individuals. The table came from immunoSEQ multiplex PCR; TCRdb's copy has only in-frame clones and leaves some out. The sample records some 470,000 clones, about three quarters being singletons. The receptor was derived from a woman in her thirties or forties in good health. Some clones in this sample may be carry-over from other donors' samples. This chain uses TRBV4-1 with TRBJ1-2; D is unresolved. Sequencing was done on a sample of PBMCs. CDR3 region: CASSRGSRIGYGYTF. In DNA, the CDR3 is TGCGCCAGCAGCCGAGGATCTCGTATCGGCTATGGCTACACCTTC.